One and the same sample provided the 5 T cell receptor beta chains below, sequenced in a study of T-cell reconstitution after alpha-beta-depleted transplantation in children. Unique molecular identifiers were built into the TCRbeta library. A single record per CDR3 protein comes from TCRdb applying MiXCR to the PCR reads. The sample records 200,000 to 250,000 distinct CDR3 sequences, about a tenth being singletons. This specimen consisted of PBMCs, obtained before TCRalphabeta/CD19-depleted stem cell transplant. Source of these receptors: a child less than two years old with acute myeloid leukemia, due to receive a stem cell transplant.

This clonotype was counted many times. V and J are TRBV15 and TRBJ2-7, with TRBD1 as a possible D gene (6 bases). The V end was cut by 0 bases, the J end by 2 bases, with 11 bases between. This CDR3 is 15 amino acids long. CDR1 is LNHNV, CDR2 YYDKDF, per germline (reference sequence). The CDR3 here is CATSRDPGQTYEQYF. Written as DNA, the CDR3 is TGTGCCACCAGCAGAGATCCAGGACAGACCTACGAGCAGTACTTC.

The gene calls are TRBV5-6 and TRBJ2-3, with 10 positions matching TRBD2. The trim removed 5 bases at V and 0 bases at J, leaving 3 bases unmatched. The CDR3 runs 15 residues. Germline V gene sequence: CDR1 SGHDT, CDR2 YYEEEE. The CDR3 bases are TGTGCCAGCAGGGCGACTAGCGGGAGCACAGATACGCAGTATTTT. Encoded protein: CASRATSGSTDTQYF.

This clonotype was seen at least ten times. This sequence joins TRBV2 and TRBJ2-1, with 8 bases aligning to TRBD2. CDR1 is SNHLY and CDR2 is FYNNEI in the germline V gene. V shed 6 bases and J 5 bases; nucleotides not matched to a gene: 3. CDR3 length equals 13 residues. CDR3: CASRLAEDNEQFF. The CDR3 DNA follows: TGTGCCAGCAGACTAGCGGAGGACAATGAGCAGTTCTTC.

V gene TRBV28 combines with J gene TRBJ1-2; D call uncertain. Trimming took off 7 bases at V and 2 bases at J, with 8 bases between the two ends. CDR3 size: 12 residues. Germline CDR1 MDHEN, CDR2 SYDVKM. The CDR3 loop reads CASNWGNYGYTF. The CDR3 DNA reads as TGTGCCAGCAACTGGGGAAACTATGGCTACACCTTC.

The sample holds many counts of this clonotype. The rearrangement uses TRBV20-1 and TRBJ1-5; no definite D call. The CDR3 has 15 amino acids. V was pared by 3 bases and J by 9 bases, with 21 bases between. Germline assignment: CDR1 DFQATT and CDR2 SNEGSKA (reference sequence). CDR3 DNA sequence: TGCAGTGCTAGGGAGGACTCGGCAGCCCTACGGCCCCAGCATTTT. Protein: CSAREDSAALRPQHF.